This TCR beta chain derives from a study of blood T cell repertoires in COVID-19. Study members were between about 18 and 95 years old and lived in 20 to 30 US regions. Participants reported their clinical history, and cohort assignment relied on those reports. The repertoire was sequenced with immunoSEQ multiplex PCR; TCRdb's copy has only in-frame clones and lacks some. The sample includes about 64,000 clones, approximately 70% of them seen just once. The CDR3 has 14 residues. The TCR comes from a woman aged 55-70 years who had been exposed to COVID-19. J is TRBJ2-5 and V is TRBV21-1; TRBD1, the table's D call, lacks a check against the DNA. TRBV21-1 is described as a pseudogene. The sample taken for sequencing was PBMCs or T cells enriched from blood (not recorded which). CDR3 nucleotides: TGTGCCAGCTTACCGCTGTCAGGTGGTAAGACCCAGTACTTC. It translates to CASLPLSGGKTQYF.